This TCR beta chain originates from a study of blood T cells in healthy people across ages. General observations from the study: The recorded TCR beta diversity per million T cells decreased in a roughly linear manner with age. Leaving the PBMCs unsorted stopped any conclusive comparison of naive versus antigen-experienced cells.

The second PCR ran about 6 to 12 cycles with a sample-barcoded 5' primer and J-beta primers. TCRdb re-derived calls from the 5' RACE reads in MiXCR, one entry per CDR3 protein. This table has roughly 900,000 distinct CDR3 sequences, about 44% appearing once. Trimming took 2 bases from V and 2 from J, leaving 21 bases between them. Germline V gene sequence: CDR1 MNHEY, CDR2 SVGEGT. The CDR3 has 18 residues. Every sample had a minimum of 7 million PBMCs isolated. A minimum of 5 micrograms of total RNA was extracted per sample. This clonotype showed up just a few times. Its antigen is as yet unknown. This receptor was obtained from a man aged 30 to 39 in good health. Sequences were obtained from blood. This chain connects TRBV6-2 or TRBV6-3 to TRBJ2-5; D could derive from TRBD1 or TRBD2 (6 bases each). CDR3 DNA: TGTGCCAGCAGTTACCCCGATAAAGGGGGGAGTTTACAAGAGACCCAGTACTTC. Amino acid sequence: CASSYPDKGGSLQETQYF.